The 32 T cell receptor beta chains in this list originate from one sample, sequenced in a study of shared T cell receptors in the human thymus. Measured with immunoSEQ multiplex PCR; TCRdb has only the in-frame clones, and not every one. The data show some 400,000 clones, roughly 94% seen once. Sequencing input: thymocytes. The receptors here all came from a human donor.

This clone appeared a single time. CDR3 coding DNA: TGTGCCAGCAGCCCCCGTGGGAGAGAGCAGTTCTTC. Its protein is CASSPRGREQFF. The rearrangement links TRBV11-2 to TRBJ2-1, with D tentatively TRBD2 (5 bases). The CDR3 length is 12 residues. The germline V and J ends were trimmed by 5 bases and 10 bases, with 12 bases remaining between them. CDR1 is SGHAT, CDR2 FQNNGV, per germline. The full variable domain, rest sourced from reference TRBV11-2 and TRBJ2-1, is EAGVAQSPRYKIIEKRQSVAFWCNPISGHATLYWYQQILGQGPKLLIQFQNNGVVDDSQLPKDRFSAERLKGVDSTLKIQPAKLEDSAVYLCASSPRGREQFFGPGTRLTVL.

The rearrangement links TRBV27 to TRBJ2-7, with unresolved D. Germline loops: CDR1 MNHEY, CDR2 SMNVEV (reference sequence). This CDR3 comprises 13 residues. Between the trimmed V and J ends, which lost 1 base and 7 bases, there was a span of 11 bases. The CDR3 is CASSLCSLGEQYF. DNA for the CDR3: TGTGCCAGCAGTTTATGTTCCCTTGGGGAGCAGTACTTC.

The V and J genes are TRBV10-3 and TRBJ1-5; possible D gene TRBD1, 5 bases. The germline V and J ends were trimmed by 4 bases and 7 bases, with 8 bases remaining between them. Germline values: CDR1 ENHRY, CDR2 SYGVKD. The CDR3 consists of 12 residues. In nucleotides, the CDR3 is TGTGCCATCAGTGGGGAGGGGCAGCCCCAGCATTTT. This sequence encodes CAISGEGQPQHF.

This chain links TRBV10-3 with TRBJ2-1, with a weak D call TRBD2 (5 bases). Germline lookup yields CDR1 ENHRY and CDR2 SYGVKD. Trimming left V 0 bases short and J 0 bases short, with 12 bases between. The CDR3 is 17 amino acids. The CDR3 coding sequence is TGTGCCATCAGTGAGTCGATGGTAGGGAGCTCCTACAATGAGCAGTTCTTC. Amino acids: CAISESMVGSSYNEQFF.

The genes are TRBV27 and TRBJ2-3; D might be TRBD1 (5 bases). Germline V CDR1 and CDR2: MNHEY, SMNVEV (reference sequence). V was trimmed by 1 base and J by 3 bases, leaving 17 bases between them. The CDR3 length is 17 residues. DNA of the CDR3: TGTGCCAGCAGTTTATTAGGCCAGGGCGAGGAGACAGATACGCAGTATTTT. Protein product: CASSLLGQGEETDTQYF.

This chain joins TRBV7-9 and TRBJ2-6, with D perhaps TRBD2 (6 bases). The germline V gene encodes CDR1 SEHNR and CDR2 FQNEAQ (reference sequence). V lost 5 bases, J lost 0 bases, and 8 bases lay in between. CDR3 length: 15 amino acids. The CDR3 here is CASSVGGSGANVLTF. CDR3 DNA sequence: TGTGCCAGCAGCGTGGGGGGCTCTGGGGCCAACGTCCTGACTTTC.

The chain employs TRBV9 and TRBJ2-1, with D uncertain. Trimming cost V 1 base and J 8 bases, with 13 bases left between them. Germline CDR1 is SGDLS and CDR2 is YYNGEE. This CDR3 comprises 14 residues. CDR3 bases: TGTGCCAGCAGCGTAATCCCTAGTGTCGATGAGCAGTTCTTC. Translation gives CASSVIPSVDEQFF.

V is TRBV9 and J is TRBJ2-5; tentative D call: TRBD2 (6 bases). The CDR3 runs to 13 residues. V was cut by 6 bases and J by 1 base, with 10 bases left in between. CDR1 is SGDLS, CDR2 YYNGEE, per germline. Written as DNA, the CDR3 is TGTGCCAGCAACCGGGACTTCCAAGAGACCCAGTACTTC. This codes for CASNRDFQETQYF.

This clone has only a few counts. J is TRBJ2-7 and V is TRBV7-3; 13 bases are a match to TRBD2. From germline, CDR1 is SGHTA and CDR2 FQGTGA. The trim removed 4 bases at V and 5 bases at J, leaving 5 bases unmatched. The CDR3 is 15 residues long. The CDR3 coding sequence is TGTGCCAGCAGCTCGACTAGCGGGAGGATCCACGAGCAGTACTTC. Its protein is CASSSTSGRIHEQYF.

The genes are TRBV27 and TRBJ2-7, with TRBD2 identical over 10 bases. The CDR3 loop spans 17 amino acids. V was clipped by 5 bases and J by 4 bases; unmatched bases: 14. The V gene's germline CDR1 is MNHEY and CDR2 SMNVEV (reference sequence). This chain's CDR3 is CASSPPLPSGSRYEQYF. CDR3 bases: TGTGCCAGCAGTCCCCCGCTGCCTAGCGGGAGTAGGTACGAGCAGTACTTC.

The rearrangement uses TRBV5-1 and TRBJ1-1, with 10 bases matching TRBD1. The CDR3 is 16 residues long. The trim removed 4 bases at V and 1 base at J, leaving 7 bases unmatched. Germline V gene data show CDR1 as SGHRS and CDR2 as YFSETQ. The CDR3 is CASSPGTGAKNTEAFF. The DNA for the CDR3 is TGCGCCAGCAGCCCGGGGACAGGGGCCAAGAACACTGAAGCTTTCTTT.

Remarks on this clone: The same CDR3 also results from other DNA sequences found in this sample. CDR3 nucleotides: TGTGCCAGCCGGGACAGCACAGATACGCAGTATTTT. As protein: CASRDSTDTQYF. V and J are TRBV6-1 and TRBJ2-3; D possibly matches TRBD1 or TRBD2 (5 bases each). The CDR3 is 12 amino acids. Trimming took off 8 bases at V and 0 bases at J, with 6 bases between the two ends. CDR1 and CDR2 from the germline V gene are MNHNS and SASEGT.

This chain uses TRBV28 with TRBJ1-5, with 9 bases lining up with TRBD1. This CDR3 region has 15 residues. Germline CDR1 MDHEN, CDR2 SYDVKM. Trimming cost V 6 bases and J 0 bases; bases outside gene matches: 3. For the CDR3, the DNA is TGTGCCAGCAGACCACAGGGGGCTAGCAATCAGCCCCAGCATTTT. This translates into CASRPQGASNQPQHF.

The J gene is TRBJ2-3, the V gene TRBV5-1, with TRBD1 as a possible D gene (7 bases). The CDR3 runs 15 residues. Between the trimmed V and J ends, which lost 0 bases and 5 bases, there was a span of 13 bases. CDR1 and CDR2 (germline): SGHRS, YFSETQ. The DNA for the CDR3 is TGCGCCAGCAGCTTGGGCGGGACAGCTGGAGATACGCAGTATTTT. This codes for CASSLGGTAGDTQYF.

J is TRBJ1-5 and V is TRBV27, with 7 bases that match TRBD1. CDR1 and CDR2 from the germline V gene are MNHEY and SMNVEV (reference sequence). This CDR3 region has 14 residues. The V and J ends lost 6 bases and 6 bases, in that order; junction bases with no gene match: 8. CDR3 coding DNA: TGTGCCAGCAGCCACAGACAGGGAATTCAGCCCCAGCATTTT. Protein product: CASSHRQGIQPQHF.

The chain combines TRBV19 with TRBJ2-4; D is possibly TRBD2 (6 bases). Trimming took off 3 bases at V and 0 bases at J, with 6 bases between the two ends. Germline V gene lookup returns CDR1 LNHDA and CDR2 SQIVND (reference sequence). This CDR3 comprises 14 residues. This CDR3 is CASSMGGAKNIQYF. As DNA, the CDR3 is TGTGCCAGTAGTATGGGGGGAGCCAAAAACATTCAGTACTTC.

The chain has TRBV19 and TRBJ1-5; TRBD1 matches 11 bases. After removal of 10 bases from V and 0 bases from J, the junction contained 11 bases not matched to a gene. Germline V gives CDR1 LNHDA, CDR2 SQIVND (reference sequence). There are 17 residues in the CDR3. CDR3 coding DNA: TGTGCCACCTCTTTGGGACAGGGGGACTATAGCAATCAGCCCCAGCATTTT. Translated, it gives CATSLGQGDYSNQPQHF.

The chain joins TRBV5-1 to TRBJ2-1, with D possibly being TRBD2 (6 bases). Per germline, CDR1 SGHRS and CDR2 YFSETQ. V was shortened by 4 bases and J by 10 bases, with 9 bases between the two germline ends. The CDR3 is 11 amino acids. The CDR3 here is CASSTSREQFF. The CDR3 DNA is TGCGCCAGCAGCACTAGCCGGGAGCAGTTCTTC.

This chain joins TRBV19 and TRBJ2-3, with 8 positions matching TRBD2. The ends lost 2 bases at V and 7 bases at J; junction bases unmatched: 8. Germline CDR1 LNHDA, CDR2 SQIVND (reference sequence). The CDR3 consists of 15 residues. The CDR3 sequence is CASSIPSGQANTQYF. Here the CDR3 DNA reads TGTGCCAGTAGTATACCTAGCGGGCAGGCGAATACGCAGTATTTT.

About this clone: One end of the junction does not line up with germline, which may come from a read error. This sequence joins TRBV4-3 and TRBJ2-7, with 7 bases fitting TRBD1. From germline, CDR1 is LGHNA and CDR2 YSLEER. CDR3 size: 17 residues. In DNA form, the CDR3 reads TGCGCCAGCAGCCAAGCCGAGCACCCGGACAGGACCTACCAGCAGTACTTC. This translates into CASSQAEHPDRTYQQYF.

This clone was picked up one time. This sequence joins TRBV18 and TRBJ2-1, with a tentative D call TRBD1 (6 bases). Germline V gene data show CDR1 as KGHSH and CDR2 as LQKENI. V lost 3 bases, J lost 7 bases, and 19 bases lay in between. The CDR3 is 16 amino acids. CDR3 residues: CASSPETGERPNEQFF. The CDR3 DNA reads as TGTGCCAGCTCACCGGAGACAGGAGAACGGCCAAATGAGCAGTTCTTC.

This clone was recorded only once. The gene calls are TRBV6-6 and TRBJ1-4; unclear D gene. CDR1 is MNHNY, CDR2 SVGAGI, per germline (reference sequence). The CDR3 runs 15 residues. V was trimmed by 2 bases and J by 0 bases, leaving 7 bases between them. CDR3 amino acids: CASSYPPATNEKLFF. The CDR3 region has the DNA TGTGCCAGCAGTTACCCCCCTGCAACTAATGAAAAACTGTTTTTT.

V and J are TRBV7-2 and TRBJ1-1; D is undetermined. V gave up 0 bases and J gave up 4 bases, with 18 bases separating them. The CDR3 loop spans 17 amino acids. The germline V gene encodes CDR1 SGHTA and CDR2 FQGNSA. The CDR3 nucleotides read TGTGCCAGCAGCTTAGCCCGCCGACCCGGGCGGGTCACTGAAGCTTTCTTT. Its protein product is CASSLARRPGRVTEAFF.

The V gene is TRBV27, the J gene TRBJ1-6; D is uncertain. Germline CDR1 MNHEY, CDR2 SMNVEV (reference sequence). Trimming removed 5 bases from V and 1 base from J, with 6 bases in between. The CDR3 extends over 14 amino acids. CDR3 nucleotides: TGTGCCAGCAGTGACCGATCCTATAATTCACCCCTCCACTTT. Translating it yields CASSDRSYNSPLHF.

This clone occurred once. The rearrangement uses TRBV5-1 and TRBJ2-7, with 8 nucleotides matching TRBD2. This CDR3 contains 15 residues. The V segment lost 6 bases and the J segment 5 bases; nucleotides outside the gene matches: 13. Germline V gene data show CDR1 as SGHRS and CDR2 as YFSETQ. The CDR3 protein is CASTLLAGRRNEQYF. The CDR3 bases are TGCGCCAGCACCCTTTTAGCGGGAAGGCGAAACGAGCAGTACTTC.

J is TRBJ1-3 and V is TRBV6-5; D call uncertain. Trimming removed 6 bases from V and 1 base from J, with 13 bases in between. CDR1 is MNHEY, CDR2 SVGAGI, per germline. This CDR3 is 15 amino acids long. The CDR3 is CASSSGRGSGNTIYF. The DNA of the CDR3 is TGTGCCAGCAGCTCGGGGAGAGGGTCTGGAAACACCATATATTTT.

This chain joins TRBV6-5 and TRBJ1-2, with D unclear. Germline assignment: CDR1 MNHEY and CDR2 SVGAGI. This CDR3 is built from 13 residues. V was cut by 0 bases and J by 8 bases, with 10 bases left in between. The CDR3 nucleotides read TGTGCCAGCAGTTACTCGTTTCGTAACGGCTACACCTTC. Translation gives CASSYSFRNGYTF.

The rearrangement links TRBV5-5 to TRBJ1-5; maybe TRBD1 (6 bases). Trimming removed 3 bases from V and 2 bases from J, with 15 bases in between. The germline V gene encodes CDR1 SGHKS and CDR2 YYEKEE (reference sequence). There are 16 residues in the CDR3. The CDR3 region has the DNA TGTGCCAGCAGCTCCCTCCCACAGGGAGGCAATCAGCCCCAGCATTTT. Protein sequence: CASSSLPQGGNQPQHF.

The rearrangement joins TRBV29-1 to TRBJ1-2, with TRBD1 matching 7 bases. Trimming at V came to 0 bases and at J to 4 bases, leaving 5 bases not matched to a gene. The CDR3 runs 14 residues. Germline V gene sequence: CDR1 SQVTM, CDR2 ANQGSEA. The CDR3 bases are TGCAGCGTTGAAGATGAGGACAGGCCCTATGGCTACACCTTC. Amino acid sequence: CSVEDEDRPYGYTF.

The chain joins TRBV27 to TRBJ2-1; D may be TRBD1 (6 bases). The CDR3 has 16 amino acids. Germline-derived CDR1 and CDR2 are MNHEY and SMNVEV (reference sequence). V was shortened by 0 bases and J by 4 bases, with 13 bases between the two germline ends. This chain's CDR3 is CASSLSTGGAYNEQFF. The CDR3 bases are TGTGCCAGCAGTTTATCGACAGGTGGAGCTTACAATGAGCAGTTCTTC.

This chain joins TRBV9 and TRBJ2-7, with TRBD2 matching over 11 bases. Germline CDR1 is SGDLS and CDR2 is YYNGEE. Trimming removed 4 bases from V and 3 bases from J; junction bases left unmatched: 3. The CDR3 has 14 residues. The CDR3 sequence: CASSPGLAGYEQYF. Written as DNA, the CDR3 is TGTGCCAGCAGCCCAGGACTAGCGGGCTACGAGCAGTACTTC. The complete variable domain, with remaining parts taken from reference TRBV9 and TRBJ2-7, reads DSGVTQTPKHLITATGQRVTLRCSPRSGDLSVYWYQQSLDQGLQFLIQYYNGEERAKGNILERFSAQQFPDLHSELNLSSLELGDSALYFCASSPGLAGYEQYFGPGTRLTVT.

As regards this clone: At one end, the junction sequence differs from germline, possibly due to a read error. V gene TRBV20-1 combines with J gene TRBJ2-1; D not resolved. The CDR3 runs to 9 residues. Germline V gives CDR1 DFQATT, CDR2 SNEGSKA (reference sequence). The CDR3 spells CSARGEQFF. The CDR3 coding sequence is TGCAGTGCCAGAGGTGAGCAGTTCTTC.